This is a list of T cell receptor beta chains from one sample in a study of T cell responses to AZD1222 COVID-19 vaccine. Clones were sequenced by immunoSEQ multiplex PCR, and TCRdb holds only the in-frame ones, with some missing. The table includes 150,000 to 200,000 clones, roughly 94% detected once. This sample comprised peripheral blood, obtained 28 days after the second AZD1222 dose. The source is an adult who received the AZD1222 COVID-19 vaccine. Both conserved end residues are part of each CDR3.

TRBJ1-4 TRBV7-9 CASSSGQINEKLFF
TRBJ1-1 TRBV6-5 CASKEDRGNTEAFF
TRBJ2-1 TRBV7-2 CASSEIVLAGGGYNEQFF
TRBJ1-1 TRBV14 CASSQGNRGRTVHTEAFF
TRBJ2-2 TRBV11-2 CASSPLGRENFRELFF
TRBJ1-3 TRBV5-4 CASSFGGTGVLTGNTIYF
TRBJ1-3 TRBV3-1/TRBV3-2 CASTRGNSGNTIYF
TRBJ1-2 TRBV5-5 CASSFRTGGQQFFGYTF
TRBJ2-2 TRBV18 CASSPGWTSDGRELFF
TRBJ1-3 TRBV2 CASSEQGGNTIYF
TRBJ1-2 TRBV10-3 CAIRRGPVNLYGYTF
TRBJ1-5 TRBV7-8 CASSLEGAGQPQHF
TRBJ2-2 TRBV7-2 CASSPSRGRGELFF
TRBJ1-2 TRBV4-3 CASSQDRGSVSGYTF
TRBJ2-1 TRBV6-5 CASSYELANNNEQFF
TRBJ1-6 TRBV6-4 CASSDSRASNSPLHF
TRBJ2-1 TRBV10-3 CAISIDGSSYNEQFF
TRBJ2-2 TRBV11-2 CASSFGRRQGTNTGELFF
TRBJ1-2 TRBV5-6 CASSLNNYGYTF
TRBJ1-5 TRBV5-6 CASSLVRDSNQPQHF
TRBJ2-7 TRBV6-2/TRBV6-3 CASSYSTTVPSYEQYF
TRBJ2-3 TRBV7-3 CASSPLGGQGTDTQYF
TRBJ1-5 TRBV18 CASSPTGTRGNQPQHF
TRBJ2-7 TRBV25-1 CASSDSGRYEQYF
TRBJ1-5 TRBV6-5 CASSYSKRQPQHF
TRBJ2-3 TRBV10-3 CAISDGTSGGDDTQYF
TRBJ2-7 TRBV5-5 CASSIEQGSTYEQYF
TRBJ2-2 TRBV2 CASRTTGGKTGELFF
TRBJ2-5 TRBV7-2 CASSLELRGETQYF
TRBJ1-4 TRBV3-1/TRBV3-2 CASSQKRVSGGYQEKLFF
TRBJ1-6 TRBV6-5 CASRIWRGIGSPLHF
TRBJ1-2 TRBV6-6 CASSLFSPSTGGYGYTF
TRBJ1-6 TRBV9 CASSVSDGGNSPLHF
TRBJ1-1 TRBV4-3 CASGQVWSNTEAFF